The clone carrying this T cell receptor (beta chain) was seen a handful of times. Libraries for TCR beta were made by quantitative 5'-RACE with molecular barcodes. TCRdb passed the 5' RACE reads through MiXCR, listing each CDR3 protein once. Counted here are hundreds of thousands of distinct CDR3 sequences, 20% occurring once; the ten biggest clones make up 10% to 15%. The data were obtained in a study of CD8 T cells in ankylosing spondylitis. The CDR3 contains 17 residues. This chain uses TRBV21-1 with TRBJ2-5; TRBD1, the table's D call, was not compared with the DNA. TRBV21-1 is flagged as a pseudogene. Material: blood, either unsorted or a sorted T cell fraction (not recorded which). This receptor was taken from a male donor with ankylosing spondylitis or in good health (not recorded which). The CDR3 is CASRRHSTGDVQETQYF. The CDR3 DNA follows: TGTGCCAGCAGACGACACTCGACAGGGGACGTCCAAGAGACCCAGTACTTC.